Listed here is a single T cell receptor beta chain. This receptor's antigen is unknown. No base quality information exists; no much larger clone differs at one position. The sample belongs to a study of OX40 agonist ivuxolimab in advanced cancers. Looking at the study overall: Ivuxolimab was an agonistic, fully human IgG2 monoclonal antibody directed against OX40 (CD134), a costimulatory receptor. Intravenous ivuxolimab was administered to patients every 2 weeks at six dose levels: 0.01, 0.1, 0.3, 1.5, 3 and 10 mg/kg. Of the 50 to 55 patients in dose escalation, 19 had hepatocellular carcinoma, about 15 had melanoma, 9 had renal cell carcinoma and 9 had head and neck cancer. In the dose-escalation cohort, roughly 80% of patients were male, and the mean age was around 60 years, with a range of about 20 to 79. Patients were allowed to have had prior anti-PD-1, anti-PD-L1 or anti-CTLA-4 therapy, and 40% of the dose-escalation patients had previously received checkpoint inhibitors. Partial responses occurred in three dose-escalation patients, of whom one had hepatocellular carcinoma and two had cutaneous melanoma. Peripheral TCRbeta sequencing was intended to test whether TCR sequence diversity was altered and clonal T-cell expansion was caused by ivuxolimab. The monotherapy dose-escalation portion (N = 52 patients) of the phase I ivuxolimab trial is reported in the paper. Broad study findings and their caveats: Clonal expansion of both CD4+ and CD8+ blood T cells was observed from baseline to week 6 at doses 0.1 to 3.0 mg/kg. The antigen specificity of the clonally expanded peripheral T cells was not determined. After ivuxolimab, expanded clones were on average more numerous among CD8+ T cells than among CD4+ T cells. Low levels of normalized T-cell clonal expansion were also seen in some patients who did not respond. In the 0.1-3.0 mg/kg groups, partial responders were among the patients with the lowest normalized peripheral clonal expansion, particularly in CD8+ T cells.

Genomic DNA was extracted from sorted cells for sequencing of the TCRbeta CDR3 region. The immunoSEQ Assay was used to sequence the TCRbeta CDR3 regions. TCRdb stores this immuneACCESS table with in-frame sequences only. Part of the clones is absent; in the studies checked, under half of the shortfall reflects unresolved V genes, and no reason is known for the rest. Recorded for this sample are just over 60,000 clones; less than 95% of them occurred a single time. Roughly 12% of the sample is held by the ten biggest clonotypes. From the cysteine through the phenylalanine, the CDR3 covers 20 amino acids. Left in the record is the CDR3 DNA by itself, 60 bases read in frame from the first base. Per the germline V gene, SGHVS is the CDR1 and FQNEAQ is the CDR2. Trimming leaves V shorter by 4 bases and J shorter by 1 base, with the junction holding 13 bases beyond the gene matches. Patients with a history of autoimmune disease or receiving systemic immunosuppression were excluded from the trial. Peripheral blood for TCR sequencing was drawn from every dose cohort at baseline, at cycle 4 day 1 and at cycle 7 day 1. Samples came from an open-label, multicenter, first-in-human phase I dose-escalation trial of ivuxolimab. The trial enrolled adults with locally advanced or metastatic head and neck squamous cell, hepatocellular, melanoma or renal cell carcinoma. Before TCR sequencing, CD4+ and CD8+ T cells were separately sorted from peripheral blood.

The chain couples TRBV7-8 to TRBJ2-6, with TRBD1 matching 10 junction bases. The clonotype was recovered from an adult with an advanced solid tumor such as melanoma, head and neck, liver or kidney cancer. The sample in question was CD4+ or CD8+ T cells sorted from blood, obtained in a trial of the OX40 agonist ivuxolimab. The DNA is TGTGCCAGCAGCTCCCACACCGGGACAGGGGTTTCGTCTGGGGCCAACGTCCTGACTTTC. This gives the protein CASSSHTGTGVSSGANVLTF. Full variable domain (CDR3 extended with the reference TRBV7-8 and TRBJ2-6 proteins): GAGVSQSPRYKVAKRGQDVALRCDPISGHVSLFWYQQALGQGPEFLTYFQNEAQLDKSGLPSDRFFAERPEGSVSTLKIQRTQQEDSAVYLCASSSHTGTGVSSGANVLTFGAGSRLTVL.